Below, one T cell receptor (beta chain) is given with its context. This sample is part of a study of blood T cell repertoires in COVID-19. Some clones are missing from TCRdb's copy, which holds only in-frame ones; the method was immunoSEQ multiplex PCR. The sample has approximately 110,000 clones; approximately 85% are singletons. The ends lost 4 bases at V and 11 bases at J; junction bases unmatched: 10. Germline CDR1 reads LNHDA; CDR2 reads SQIVND (reference sequence). The CDR3 contains 15 residues. This clonotype was sampled from a woman of 80 years or more with COVID-19, enrolled during active disease. The chain carries TRBV19 and TRBJ2-1, with 11 nucleotides matching TRBD1. Sequences were obtained from peripheral blood. The CDR3 nucleotides read TGTGCCAGTAGTACCACCGGACAGGGGGCCTTCCAGCAGTTCTTC. Translating it yields CASSTTGQGAFQQFF.